This is a list of T cell receptor beta chains from one sample in a study of blood T cell repertoires in COVID-19. The protocol was immunoSEQ multiplex PCR, while the TCRdb copy is restricted to in-frame clones and leaves out a portion. The sample carries about 300,000 clones, about nine tenths recorded once. The sample comprised peripheral blood. The receptor set was obtained from a woman aged 30 to 39 with COVID-19, enrolled during active disease. The conserved cysteine and the conserved F or W are not part of the CDR3 here.

v_gene	j_gene	CDR3aa
TRBV6-5	TRBJ1-3	ASSYSWATGNTIY
TRBV5-4	TRBJ1-6	ASSFDRVGSPLH
TRBV18	TRBJ1-2	ASSLQGKDYGYT
TRBV7-6	TRBJ1-6	ASSPGQGVSPLH
TRBV5-4	TRBJ2-2	ASSQIETGELF
TRBV18	TRBJ1-4	ASSGPGEGEKLF
TRBV3-1/TRBV3-2	TRBJ1-5	ASSQGGVGQPQH
TRBV12-3/TRBV12-4	TRBJ2-1	ASSQKLAGEQF
TRBV5-7	TRBJ2-6	ASSTDRGLGANVLT
TRBV7-8	TRBJ1-1	ASSLQGAGITEAF
TRBV29-1	TRBJ1-1	SVAGGQLNTEAF
TRBV27	TRBJ1-6	ASTNGGVGSPLH
TRBV27	TRBJ2-7	ASQTGTTDEQY
TRBV18	TRBJ2-7	ASSPSLAGLYEQY
TRBV24-1	TRBJ1-2	ATSDTRTGDGYT
TRBV5-1	TRBJ1-1	ASSLFDRANTEAF
TRBV18	TRBJ1-2	ASSPQTTGTGYT
TRBV2	TRBJ1-1	ASFKELNTEAF
TRBV6-6	TRBJ1-6	ASSRSRGLGSGNSPLH
TRBV19	TRBJ2-1	ASTLSGALPLEQF
TRBV2	TRBJ1-5	ASSEARGLFQPQH
TRBV7-2	TRBJ1-5	ASSLGPLAGNQPQH
TRBV2	TRBJ1-3	ASILTGGLTGNTIY
TRBV24-1	TRBJ1-2	ATSDTGTGVTYGYT
TRBV5-1	TRBJ1-3	ASKEWSEGNTIY
TRBV12-3/TRBV12-4	TRBJ1-5	ASSLRGNQPQH
TRBV18	TRBJ1-2	ASSPGYLNRGQRDGYT
TRBV24-1	TRBJ2-7	ATSDPSTGSYEQY
TRBV11-3	TRBJ1-5	ASSLDQAGNNQPQH
TRBV5-4	TRBJ2-5	ASSLTRGRQETQY
TRBV4-1	TRBJ1-1	ASSQRGTDTEAF
TRBV5-6	TRBJ1-6	ASSAGIISYNSPLH
TRBV13	TRBJ1-1	ASSLRNGQPGEAF
TRBV29-1	TRBJ1-1	SGLRGGNTEAF
TRBV5-1	TRBJ2-1	ASRIDSYNEQF
TRBV24-1	TRBJ2-7	ATSDTNGDEQY
TRBV18	TRBJ1-1	ASSTTGGRDTEAF
TRBV19	TRBJ1-2	ASSTQGVRVANYGYT
TRBV19	TRBJ2-1	ASTPGGASNEQF
TRBV28	TRBJ1-1	ASSLDRGALNTEAF
TRBV7-8	TRBJ1-5	ASSLDVAGNQPQH
TRBV11-3	TRBJ2-3	ASSTSTGGVGTQY
TRBV7-2	TRBJ1-1	ASRKEGYTEAF
TRBV14	TRBJ1-1	ASSQAPRSEAF